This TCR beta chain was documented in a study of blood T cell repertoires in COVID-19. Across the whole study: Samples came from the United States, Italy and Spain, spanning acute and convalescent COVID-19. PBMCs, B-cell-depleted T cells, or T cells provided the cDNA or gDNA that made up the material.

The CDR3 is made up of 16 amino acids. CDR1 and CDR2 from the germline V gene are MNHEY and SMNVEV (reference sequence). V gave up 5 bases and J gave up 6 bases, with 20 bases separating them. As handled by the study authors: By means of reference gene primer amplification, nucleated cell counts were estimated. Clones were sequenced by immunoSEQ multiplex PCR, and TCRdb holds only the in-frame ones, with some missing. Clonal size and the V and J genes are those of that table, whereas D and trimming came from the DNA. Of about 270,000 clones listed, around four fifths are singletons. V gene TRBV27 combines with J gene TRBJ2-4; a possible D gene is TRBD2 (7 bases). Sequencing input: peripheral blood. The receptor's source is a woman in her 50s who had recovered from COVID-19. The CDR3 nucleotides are TGTGCCAGCAGTCCCCCCGGCGGGGGCCCCGGAAACATTCAGTACTTC. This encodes CASSPPGGGPGNIQYF.